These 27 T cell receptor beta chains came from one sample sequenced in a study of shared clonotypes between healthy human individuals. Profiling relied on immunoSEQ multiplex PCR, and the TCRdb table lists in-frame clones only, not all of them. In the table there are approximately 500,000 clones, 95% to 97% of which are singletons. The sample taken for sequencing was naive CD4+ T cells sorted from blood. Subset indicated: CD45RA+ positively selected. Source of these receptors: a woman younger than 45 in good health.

The CDR3 here is CASSSAGTGMYEQYF. CDR3 coding DNA: TGTGCCAGCAGTTCGGCCGGGACCGGAATGTACGAGCAGTACTTC. This chain uses TRBV28 with TRBJ2-5; the D gene could be TRBD1 or TRBD2 (5 bases each). Near its end, the DNA agrees better with TRBJ2-7, so the J call may be wrong. CDR1 and CDR2 (germline): MDHEN, SYDVKM. CDR3 size: 15 residues.

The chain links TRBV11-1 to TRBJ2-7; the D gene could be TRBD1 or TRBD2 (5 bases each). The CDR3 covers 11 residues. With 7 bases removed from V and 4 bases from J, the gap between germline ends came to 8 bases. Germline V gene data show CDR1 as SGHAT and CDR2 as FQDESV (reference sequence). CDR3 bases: TGTGCCAGCACCGGGGCATACGAGCAGTACTTC. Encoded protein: CASTGAYEQYF.

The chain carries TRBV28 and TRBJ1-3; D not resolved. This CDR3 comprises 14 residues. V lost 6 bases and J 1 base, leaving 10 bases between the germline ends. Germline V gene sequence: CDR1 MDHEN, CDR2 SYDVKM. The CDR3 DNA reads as TGTGCCAGCAGCTCAACGGGGTCTGGAAACACCATATATTTT. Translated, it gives CASSSTGSGNTIYF.

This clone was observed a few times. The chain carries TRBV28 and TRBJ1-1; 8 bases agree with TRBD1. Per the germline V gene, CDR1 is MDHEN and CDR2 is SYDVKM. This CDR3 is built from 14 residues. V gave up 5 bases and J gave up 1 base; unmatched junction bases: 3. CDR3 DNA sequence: TGTGCCAGCAGTCCCGGGACAGGGAACACTGAAGCTTTCTTT. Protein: CASSPGTGNTEAFF.

Here the CDR3 reads CASSDRGLNQPQHF. The CDR3 DNA reads TGTGCCAGCAGTGACAGGGGTCTCAATCAGCCCCAGCATTTT. The chain uses TRBV6-1 and TRBJ1-5; the D gene is possibly TRBD1 (6 bases). This CDR3 is 14 amino acids long. The germline V and J ends were trimmed by 3 bases and 3 bases, with 9 bases remaining between them. Germline-derived CDR1 and CDR2 are MNHNS and SASEGT.

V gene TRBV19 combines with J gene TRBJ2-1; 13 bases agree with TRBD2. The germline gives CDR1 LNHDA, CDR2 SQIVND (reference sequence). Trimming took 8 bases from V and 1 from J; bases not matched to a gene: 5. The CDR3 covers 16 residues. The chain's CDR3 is CASSRTSGRSYNEQFF. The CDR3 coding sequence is TGTGCCAGTTCGAGGACTAGCGGGAGATCCTACAATGAGCAGTTCTTC.

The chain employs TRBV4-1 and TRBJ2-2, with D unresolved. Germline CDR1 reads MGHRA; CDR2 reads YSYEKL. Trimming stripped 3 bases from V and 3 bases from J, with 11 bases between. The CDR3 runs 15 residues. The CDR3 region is CASSQWAPDTGELFF. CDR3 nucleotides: TGCGCCAGCAGCCAGTGGGCCCCTGACACCGGGGAGCTGTTTTTT.

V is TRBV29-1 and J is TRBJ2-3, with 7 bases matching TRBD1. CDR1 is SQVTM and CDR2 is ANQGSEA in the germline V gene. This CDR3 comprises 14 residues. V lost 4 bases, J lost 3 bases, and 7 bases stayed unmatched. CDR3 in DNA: TGCAGCGTTGCCGTGACAGGGTTGACAGATACGCAGTATTTT. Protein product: CSVAVTGLTDTQYF.

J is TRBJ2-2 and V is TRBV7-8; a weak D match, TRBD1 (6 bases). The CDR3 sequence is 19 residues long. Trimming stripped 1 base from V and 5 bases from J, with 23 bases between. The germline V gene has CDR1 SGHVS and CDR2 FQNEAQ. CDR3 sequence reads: CASSLGAIPQGSVTGELFF. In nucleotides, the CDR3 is TGTGCCAGCAGCTTAGGAGCGATCCCGCAGGGGAGTGTAACCGGGGAGCTGTTTTTT.

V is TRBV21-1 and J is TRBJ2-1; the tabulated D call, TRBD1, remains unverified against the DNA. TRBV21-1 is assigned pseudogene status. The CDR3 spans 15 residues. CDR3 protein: CASSKGGTEYNEQFF. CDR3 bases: TGTGCCAGCAGCAAAGGGGGGACAGAGTACAATGAGCAGTTCTTC.

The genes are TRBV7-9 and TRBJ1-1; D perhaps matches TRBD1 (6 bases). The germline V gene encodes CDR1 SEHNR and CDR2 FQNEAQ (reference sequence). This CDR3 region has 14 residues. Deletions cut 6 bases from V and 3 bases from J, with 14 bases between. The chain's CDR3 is CASRTGSLDTEAFF. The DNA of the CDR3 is TGTGCCAGCAGAACAGGGTCTCTGGACACTGAAGCTTTCTTT. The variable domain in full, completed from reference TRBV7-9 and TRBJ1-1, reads DTGVSQNPRHKITKRGQNVTFRCDPISEHNRLYWYRQTLGQGPEFLTYFQNEAQLEKSRLLSDRFSAERPKGSFSTLEIQRTEQGDSAMYLCASRTGSLDTEAFFGQGTRLTVV.

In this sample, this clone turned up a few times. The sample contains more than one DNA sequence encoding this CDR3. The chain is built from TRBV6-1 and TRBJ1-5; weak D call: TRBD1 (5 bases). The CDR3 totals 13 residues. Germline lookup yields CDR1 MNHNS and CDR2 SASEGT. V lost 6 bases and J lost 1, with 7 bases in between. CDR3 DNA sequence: TGTGCCAGCAGGGGGCAAAGCAATCAGCCCCAGCATTTT. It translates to CASRGQSNQPQHF.

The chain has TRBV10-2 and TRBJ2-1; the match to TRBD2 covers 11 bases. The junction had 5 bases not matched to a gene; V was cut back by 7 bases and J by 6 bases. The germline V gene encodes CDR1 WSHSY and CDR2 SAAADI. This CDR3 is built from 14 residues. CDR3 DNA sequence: TGCGCCAGCAAACTAGCGGGAGTCCCCAATGAGCAGTTCTTC. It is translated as CASKLAGVPNEQFF.

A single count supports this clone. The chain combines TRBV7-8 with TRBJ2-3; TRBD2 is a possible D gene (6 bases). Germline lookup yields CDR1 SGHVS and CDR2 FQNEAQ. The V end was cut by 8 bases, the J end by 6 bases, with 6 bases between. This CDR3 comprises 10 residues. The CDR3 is CASGGDTQYF. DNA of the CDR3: TGTGCCAGCGGAGGGGATACGCAGTATTTT.

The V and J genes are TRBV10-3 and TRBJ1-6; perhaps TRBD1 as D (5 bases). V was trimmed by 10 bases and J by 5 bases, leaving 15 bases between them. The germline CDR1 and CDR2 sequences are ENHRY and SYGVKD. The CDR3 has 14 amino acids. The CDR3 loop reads CATKGSTDNSPLHF. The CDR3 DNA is TGTGCCACCAAGGGGTCGACAGATAATTCACCCCTCCACTTT.

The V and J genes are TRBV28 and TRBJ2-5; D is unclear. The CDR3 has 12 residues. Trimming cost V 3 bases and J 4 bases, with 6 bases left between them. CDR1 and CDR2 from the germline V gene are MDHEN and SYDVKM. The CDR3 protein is CASSLLLETQYF. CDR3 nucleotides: TGTGCCAGCAGTTTGCTCTTAGAGACCCAGTACTTC.

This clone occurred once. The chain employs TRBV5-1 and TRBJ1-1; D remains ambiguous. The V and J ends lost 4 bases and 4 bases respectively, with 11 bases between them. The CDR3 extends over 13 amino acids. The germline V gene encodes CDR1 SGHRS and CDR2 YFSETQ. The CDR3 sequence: CASSHDRITEAFF. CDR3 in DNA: TGCGCCAGCAGCCATGACCGGATCACTGAAGCTTTCTTT.

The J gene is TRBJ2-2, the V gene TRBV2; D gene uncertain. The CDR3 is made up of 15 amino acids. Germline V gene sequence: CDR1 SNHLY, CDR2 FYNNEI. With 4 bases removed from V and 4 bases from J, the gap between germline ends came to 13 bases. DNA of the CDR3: TGTGCCAGCAGTGTTCTCCCCGGCGGCACCGGGGAGCTGTTTTTT. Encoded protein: CASSVLPGGTGELFF.

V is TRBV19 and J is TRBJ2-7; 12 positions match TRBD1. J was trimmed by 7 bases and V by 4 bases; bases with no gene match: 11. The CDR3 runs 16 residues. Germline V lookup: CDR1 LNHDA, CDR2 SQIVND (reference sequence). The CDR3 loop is CASSTEGQGAPEEQYF. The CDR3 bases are TGTGCCAGTAGTACAGAGGGACAGGGGGCGCCGGAAGAGCAGTACTTC.

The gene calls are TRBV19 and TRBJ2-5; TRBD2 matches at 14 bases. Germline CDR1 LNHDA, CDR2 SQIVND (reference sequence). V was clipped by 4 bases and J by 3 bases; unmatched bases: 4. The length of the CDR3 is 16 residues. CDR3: CASSNGLAGGEETQYF. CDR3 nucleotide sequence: TGTGCCAGTAGTAATGGACTAGCGGGAGGAGAAGAGACCCAGTACTTC.

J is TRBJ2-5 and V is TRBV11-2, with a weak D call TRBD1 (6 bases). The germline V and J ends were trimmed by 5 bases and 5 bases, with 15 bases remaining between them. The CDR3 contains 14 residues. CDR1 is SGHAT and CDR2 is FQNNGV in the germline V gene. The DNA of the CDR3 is TGTGCCAGCAGCCGACGGACAGCCTCGGAGACCCAGTACTTC. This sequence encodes CASSRRTASETQYF.

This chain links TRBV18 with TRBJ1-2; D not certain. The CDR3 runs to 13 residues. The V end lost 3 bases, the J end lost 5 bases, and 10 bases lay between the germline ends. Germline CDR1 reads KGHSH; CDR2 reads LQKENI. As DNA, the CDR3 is TGTGCCAGCTCACCTTTGTCAGAATATGGCTACACCTTC. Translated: CASSPLSEYGYTF. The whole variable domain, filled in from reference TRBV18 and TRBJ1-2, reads NAGVMQNPRHLVRRRGQEARLRCSPMKGHSHVYWYRQLPEEGLKFMVYLQKENIIDESGMPKERFSAEFPKEGPSILRIQQVVRGDSAAYFCASSPLSEYGYTFGSGTRLTVV.

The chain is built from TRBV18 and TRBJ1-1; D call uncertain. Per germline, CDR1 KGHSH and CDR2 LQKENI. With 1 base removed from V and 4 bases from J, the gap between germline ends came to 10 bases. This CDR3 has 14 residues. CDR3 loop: CASSPRQSGTEAFF. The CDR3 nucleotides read TGTGCCAGCTCACCACGCCAAAGTGGCACTGAAGCTTTCTTT.

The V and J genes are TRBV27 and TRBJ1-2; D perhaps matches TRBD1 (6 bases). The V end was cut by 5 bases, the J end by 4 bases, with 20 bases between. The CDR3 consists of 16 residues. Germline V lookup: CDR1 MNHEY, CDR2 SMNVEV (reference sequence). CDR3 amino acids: CASSPDRRLGGYGYTF. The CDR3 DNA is TGTGCCAGCAGTCCTGACAGGAGATTAGGTGGCTATGGCTACACCTTC.

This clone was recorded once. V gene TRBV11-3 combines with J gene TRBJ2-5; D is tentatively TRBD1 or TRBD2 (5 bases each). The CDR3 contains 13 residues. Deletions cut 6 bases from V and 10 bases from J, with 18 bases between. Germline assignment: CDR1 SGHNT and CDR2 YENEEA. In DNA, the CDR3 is TGTGCCAGCAGTTCCGGGACCCGCCGTGACCAGTACTTC. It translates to CASSSGTRRDQYF.

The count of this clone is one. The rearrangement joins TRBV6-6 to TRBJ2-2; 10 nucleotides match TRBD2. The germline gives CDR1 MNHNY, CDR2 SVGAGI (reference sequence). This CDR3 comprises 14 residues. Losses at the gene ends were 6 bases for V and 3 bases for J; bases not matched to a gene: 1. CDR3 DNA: TGTGCCAGCAGAGGACTAGCGGACACCGGGGAGCTGTTTTTT. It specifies CASRGLADTGELFF.

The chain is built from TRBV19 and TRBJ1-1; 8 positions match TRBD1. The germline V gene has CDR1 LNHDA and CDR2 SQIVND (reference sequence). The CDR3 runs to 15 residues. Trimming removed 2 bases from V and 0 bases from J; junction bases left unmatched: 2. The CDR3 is CASSIQGAMNTEAFF. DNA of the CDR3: TGTGCCAGTAGTATACAGGGGGCCATGAACACTGAAGCTTTCTTT. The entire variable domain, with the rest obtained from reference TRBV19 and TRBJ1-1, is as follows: DGGITQSPKYLFRKEGQNVTLSCEQNLNHDAMYWYRQDPGQGLRLIYYSQIVNDFQKGDIAEGYSVSREKKESFPLTVTSAQKNPTAFYLCASSIQGAMNTEAFFGQGTRLTVV.